The clone carrying this TCR beta chain was picked up a small number of times. From germline, CDR1 is SGHTS and CDR2 YDEGEE. V shed 3 bases and J shed 0 bases, with 12 bases lying between them. This CDR3 has 15 amino acids. Both TRBC1 and TRBC2 were covered by a beta constant-region primer of two equimolar oligonucleotides. The ligated cDNA underwent four PCR rounds using SP2 and nested alpha and beta constant-region primers. One entry per CDR3 protein, called by TCRdb with MiXCR from the UMI-ligation and nested PCR reads. Found here are approximately 17,000 distinct CDR3 sequences, roughly 8.7% of them singletons; the top ten hold 23%. These data are taken from a study of naive and memory T cell subsets.

The sequence came from a human donor in good health. The sequenced material came from central memory CD8+ T cells from blood. The genes are TRBV5-8 and TRBJ1-2, with D tentatively TRBD1 (6 bases). CDR3 in amino acids: CASSSQGTSNYGYTF. The DNA for the CDR3 is TGTGCCAGCAGCTCCCAGGGGACTTCTAACTATGGCTACACCTTC.